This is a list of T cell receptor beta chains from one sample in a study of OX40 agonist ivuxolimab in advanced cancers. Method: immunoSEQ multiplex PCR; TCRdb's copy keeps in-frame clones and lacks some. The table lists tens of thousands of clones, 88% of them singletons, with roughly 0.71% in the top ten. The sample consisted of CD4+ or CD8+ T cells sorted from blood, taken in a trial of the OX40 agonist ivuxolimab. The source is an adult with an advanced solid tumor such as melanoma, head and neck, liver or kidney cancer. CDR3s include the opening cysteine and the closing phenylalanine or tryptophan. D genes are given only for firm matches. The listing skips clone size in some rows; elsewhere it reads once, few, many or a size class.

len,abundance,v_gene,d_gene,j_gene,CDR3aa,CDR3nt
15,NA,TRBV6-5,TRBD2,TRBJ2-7,CASSFSGKDTYEQYF,TGTGCCAGCAGTTTTAGCGGGAAGGACACCTACGAGCAGTACTTC
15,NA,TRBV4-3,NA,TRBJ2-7,CASSQDDRLSYEQYF,TGCGCCAGCAGCCAAGATGACAGGCTCTCCTACGAGCAGTACTTC
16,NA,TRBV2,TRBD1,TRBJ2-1,CASSDGGWTGGNEQFF,TGTGCCAGCAGTGATGGGGGATGGACAGGGGGTAATGAGCAGTTCTTC
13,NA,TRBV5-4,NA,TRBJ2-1,CASSLAMDNEQFF,TGTGCCAGCAGCTTGGCTATGGACAATGAGCAGTTCTTC
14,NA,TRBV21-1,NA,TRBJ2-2,CASSPLGRPTPSVF,TGTGCCAGCAGCCCCCTCGGGCGGCCCACCCCATCAGTCTTT
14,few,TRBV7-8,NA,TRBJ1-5,CASSLDRVNQPQHF,TGTGCCAGCAGCTTAGACAGGGTCAATCAGCCCCAGCATTTT
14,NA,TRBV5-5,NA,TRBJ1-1,CASSVSQGNTEAFF,TGTGCCAGCAGCGTGAGCCAGGGGAACACTGAAGCTTTCTTT
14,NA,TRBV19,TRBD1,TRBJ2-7,CASSGQGLSYEQYF,TGTGCCAGTAGTGGACAGGGTTTATCCTACGAGCAGTACTTC
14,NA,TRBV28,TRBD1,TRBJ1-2,CASSPPVGQGGYTF,TGTGCCAGCAGTCCCCCAGTGGGACAGGGTGGCTACACCTTC
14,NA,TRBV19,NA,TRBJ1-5,CASSTEGNNQPQHF,TGTGCCAGCTCGACCGAAGGGAACAATCAGCCCCAGCATTTT
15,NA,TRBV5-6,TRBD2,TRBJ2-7,CASSSARAGSYEQYF,TGTGCCAGCAGCTCTGCACGAGCGGGAAGTTACGAGCAGTACTTC
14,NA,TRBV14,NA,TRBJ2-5,CASSRRGTSGTQYF,TGTGCCAGCAGCCGCCGCGGTACCTCAGGGACCCAGTACTTC
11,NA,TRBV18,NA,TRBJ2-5,CASSEQETQYF,TGTGCCAGCTCAGAACAAGAGACCCAGTACTTC
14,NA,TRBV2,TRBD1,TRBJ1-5,CASSGTASNQPQHF,TGTGCCAGCAGCGGGACAGCCAGCAATCAGCCCCAGCATTTT
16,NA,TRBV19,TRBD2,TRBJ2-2,CASSIGSGRVTGELFF,TGTGCCAGTAGTATTGGTAGCGGGAGAGTAACCGGGGAGCTGTTTTTT
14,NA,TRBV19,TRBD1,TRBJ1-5,CASSFPDRDQPQHF,TGTGCCAGTAGTTTCCCGGACAGGGATCAGCCCCAGCATTTT
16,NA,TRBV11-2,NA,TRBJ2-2,CASSLGSLGNTGELFF,TGTGCCAGCAGCTTAGGGTCGCTGGGGAACACCGGGGAGCTGTTTTTT
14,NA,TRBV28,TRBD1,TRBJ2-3,CASRPGTGTNTQYF,TGTGCCAGCAGACCCGGGACAGGTACGAATACGCAGTATTTT
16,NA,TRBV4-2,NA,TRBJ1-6,CASSQGTRPGNSPLHF,TGTGCCAGCAGCCAAGGGACCCGTCCTGGGAATTCACCCCTCCACTTT
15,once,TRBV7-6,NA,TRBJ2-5,CASSPGQGTQETQYF,TGTGCCAGCAGCCCTGGGCAGGGGACCCAAGAGACCCAGTACTTC
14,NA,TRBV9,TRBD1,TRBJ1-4,CASSQTGVGEKLFF,TGTGCCAGCAGCCAGACAGGGGTGGGAGAAAAACTGTTTTTT
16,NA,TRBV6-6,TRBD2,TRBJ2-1,CASSYSNQREGWEQFF,TGTGCCAGCAGTTACTCGAACCAGCGGGAGGGCTGGGAGCAGTTCTTC
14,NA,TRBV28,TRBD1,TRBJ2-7,CASSLQGALLQQYF,TGTGCCAGCAGTTTACAGGGGGCCCTACTCCAGCAGTACTTC
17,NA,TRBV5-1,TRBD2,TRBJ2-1,CASSLGPISGSVNEQFF,TGCGCCAGCAGCTTGGGCCCGATTAGCGGGAGCGTCAATGAGCAGTTCTTC
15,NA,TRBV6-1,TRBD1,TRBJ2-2,CASSAGGLHTGELFF,TGTGCCAGCAGTGCAGGGGGCTTGCACACCGGGGAGCTGTTTTTT
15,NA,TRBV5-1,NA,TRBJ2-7,CASSLGVGYSYEQYF,TGCGCCAGCAGTTTGGGGGTGGGTTACTCCTACGAGCAGTACTTC
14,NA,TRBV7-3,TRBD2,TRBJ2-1,CASSRRGTSNEQFF,TGTGCCAGCAGCCGACGGGGGACTAGCAATGAGCAGTTCTTC
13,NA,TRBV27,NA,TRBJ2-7,CASTLGKGYEQYF,TGTGCCAGCACCTTAGGGAAGGGGTACGAGCAGTACTTC
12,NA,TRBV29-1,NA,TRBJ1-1,CSVAGSNTEAFF,TGCAGCGTTGCCGGTTCGAACACTGAAGCTTTCTTT
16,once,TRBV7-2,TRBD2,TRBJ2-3,CASSPAGTISADTQYF,TGTGCCAGCAGCCCCGCCGGGACTATTTCAGCAGATACGCAGTATTTT
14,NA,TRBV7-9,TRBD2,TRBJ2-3,CASSSGLVVATQYF,TGTGCCAGCAGCTCGGGACTAGTGGTCGCTACGCAGTATTTT
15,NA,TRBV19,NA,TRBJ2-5,CASRPEGRGEETQYF,TGTGCCAGTAGACCAGAGGGCAGGGGTGAAGAGACCCAGTACTTC
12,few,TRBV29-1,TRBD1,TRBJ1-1,CSVGQGDTEAFF,TGCAGCGTAGGACAGGGGGACACTGAAGCTTTCTTT
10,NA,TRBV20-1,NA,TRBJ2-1,CSAQTREQFF,TGCAGTGCCCAAACTCGGGAGCAGTTCTTC
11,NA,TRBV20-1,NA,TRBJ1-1,CSARRGVEAFF,TGCAGTGCCCGGAGGGGGGTTGAAGCTTTCTTT
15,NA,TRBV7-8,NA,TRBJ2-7,CASSLVADLRREQYF,TGTGCCAGCAGCTTAGTGGCCGACCTCAGGCGGGAGCAGTACTTC
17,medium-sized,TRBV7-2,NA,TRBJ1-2,CASSTKRAVGVQSGYTF,TGTGCCAGCAGCACTAAACGGGCCGTCGGGGTCCAGAGTGGCTACACCTTC
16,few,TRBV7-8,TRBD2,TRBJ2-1,CASSRTSGSGYNEQFF,TGTGCCAGCAGCCGGACTAGCGGGAGTGGTTATAATGAGCAGTTCTTC
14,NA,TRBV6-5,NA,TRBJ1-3,CASSPSSSGNTIYF,TGTGCCAGCAGTCCCTCTAGCTCTGGAAACACCATATATTTT
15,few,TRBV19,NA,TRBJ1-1,CASSFDEGTNTEAFF,TGTGCCAGTAGTTTCGATGAGGGTACGAACACTGAAGCTTTCTTT
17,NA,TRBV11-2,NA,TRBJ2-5,CASSARGVRGPPETQYF,TGTGCCAGCAGCGCGAGAGGGGTCAGGGGCCCTCCGGAGACCCAGTACTTC
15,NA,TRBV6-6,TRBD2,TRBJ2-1,CASSMRLAEDNEQFF,TGTGCCAGCAGTATGCGACTAGCGGAAGACAATGAGCAGTTCTTC
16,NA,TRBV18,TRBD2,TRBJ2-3,CASSPSSGRRSDTQYF,TGTGCCAGCTCACCTTCTAGCGGGAGGCGGTCAGATACGCAGTATTTT
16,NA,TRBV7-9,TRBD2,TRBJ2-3,CASSPHRLAVADTQYF,TGTGCCAGCAGCCCCCATCGGCTAGCGGTAGCAGATACGCAGTATTTT
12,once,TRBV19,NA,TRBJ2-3,CASSTSTDTQYF,TGTGCCAGTAGCACGAGCACAGATACGCAGTATTTT
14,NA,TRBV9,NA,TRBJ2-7,CASSVAEASYEQYF,TGTGCCAGCAGCGTAGCGGAAGCCTCCTACGAGCAGTACTTC
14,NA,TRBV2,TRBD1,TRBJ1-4,CASSPQGAYEKLFF,TGTGCCAGCAGTCCACAGGGGGCGTATGAAAAACTGTTTTTT
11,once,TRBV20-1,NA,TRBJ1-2,CSARVWDGYTF,TGCAGTGCTAGAGTATGGGATGGCTACACCTTC
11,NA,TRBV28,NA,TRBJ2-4,CASSFGNIQYF,TGTGCCAGCAGTTTTGGAAACATTCAGTACTTC
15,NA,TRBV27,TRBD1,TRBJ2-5,CASKKRDRAQETQYF,TGTGCCAGCAAAAAACGTGACAGGGCCCAAGAGACCCAGTACTTC
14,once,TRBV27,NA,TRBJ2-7,CASSMGAGYDEQYF,TGTGCCAGCAGCATGGGGGCAGGGTATGACGAGCAGTACTTC
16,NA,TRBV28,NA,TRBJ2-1,CASSTLTQSSYNEQFF,TGTGCCAGCAGTACCCTAACTCAAAGCTCCTACAATGAGCAGTTCTTC
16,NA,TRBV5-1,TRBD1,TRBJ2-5,CASSLWSGTGSETQYF,TGCGCCAGCAGCTTGTGGTCCGGGACAGGGTCGGAGACCCAGTACTTC
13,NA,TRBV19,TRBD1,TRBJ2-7,CASSIRDSYEQYF,TGTGCCAGTAGTATAAGGGACAGTTACGAGCAGTACTTC
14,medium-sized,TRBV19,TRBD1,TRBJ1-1,CASTINRGDTEAFF,TGTGCCAGTACTATAAACAGGGGTGACACTGAAGCTTTCTTT